This T cell receptor (beta chain) originates from a study of T cell responses to AZD1222 COVID-19 vaccine. Background on the study: The analysis combined second doses at about 4 or about 12 weeks. General study results and limits: CD4 TCRs covered the whole spike, strongest at regions 160-218 and 743-854. Females made up more of the donors, who were largely white British, and clonal diversity may have come out too low. Seropositivity was recorded at baseline in only 5 or 6 AZD1222 recipients.

Comments on this clone: Antigen specificity is unknown.

Sequencing was performed with immunoSEQ multiplex PCR; in TCRdb, only in-frame clones are kept and a portion is missing. The table includes 95,000 to 150,000 clones, over 75% detected once. The CDR3 totals 14 residues. CDR1 is MNHEY and CDR2 is SVGAGI in the germline V gene. V gave up 7 bases and J gave up 1 base, with 13 bases separating them. The chain uses TRBV6-5 and TRBJ1-1, with D possibly matching TRBD1 (5 bases). The receptor's source is an adult in good health. The specimen comprised peripheral blood, sampled on day 0 of AZD1222 vaccination. CDR3 in amino acids: CASMYQQENTEAFF. The CDR3 bases are TGTGCCAGCATGTACCAACAGGAGAACACTGAAGCTTTCTTT.